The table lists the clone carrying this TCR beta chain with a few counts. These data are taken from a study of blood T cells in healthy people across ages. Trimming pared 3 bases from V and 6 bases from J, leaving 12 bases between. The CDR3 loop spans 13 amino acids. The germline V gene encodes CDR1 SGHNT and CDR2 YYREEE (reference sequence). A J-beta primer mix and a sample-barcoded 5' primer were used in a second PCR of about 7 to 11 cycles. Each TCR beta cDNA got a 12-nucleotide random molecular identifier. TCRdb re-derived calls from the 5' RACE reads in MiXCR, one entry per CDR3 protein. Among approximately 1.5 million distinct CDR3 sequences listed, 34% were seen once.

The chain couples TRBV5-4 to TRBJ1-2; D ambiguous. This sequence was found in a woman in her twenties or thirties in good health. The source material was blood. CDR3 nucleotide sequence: TGTGCCAGCAGCTCTCATGGCCCGGATGGCTACACCTTC. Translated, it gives CASSSHGPDGYTF.